These 19 T cell receptor beta chains share one sample of origin, sequenced in a study of regulatory T cells in long-lasting Graves disease. Described time point: newly diagnosed GD, antithyroid drugs for less than 3 months. From RNA extracted from PBMCs, the TCR library was made. HTBI primers from iRepertoire and Arm-PCR of CDR3 regions yielded the TCR beta libraries. TCRdb re-derived calls from the multiplex PCR reads in MiXCR, one entry per CDR3 protein. In the table there are 540,000 or so distinct CDR3 sequences, roughly 12% of which are singletons. In addition, the sample was reused for a study of T cells in Graves' hyperthyroidism and ophthalmopathy.

The sample consisted of peripheral blood mononuclear cells (PBMCs), taken at new diagnosis, from a patient treated with antithyroid drugs. The origin of the receptors is a young man with Graves disease.

A note on this clonotype: Possible read error: a much larger clone is one base away. The chain employs TRBV29-1 and TRBJ2-3; 7 bases fit TRBD2. This CDR3 region has 13 residues. The V gene's germline CDR1 is SQVTM and CDR2 ANQGSEA. The CDR3 coding sequence is TGCAGCGTTGAGGGGGGGATCTCAGATACGCGGTATTTT. This sequence encodes CSVEGGISDTRYF.

This clonotype was picked up many times. The chain is built from TRBV5-1 and TRBJ2-1; 7 bases match TRBD2. V shed 3 bases and J 4 bases; nucleotides not matched to a gene: 7. The germline CDR1 and CDR2 sequences are SGHRS and YFSETQ. The CDR3 has 15 amino acids. CDR3 sequence: CASSSLADNYNEQFF. The CDR3 coding sequence is TGCGCCAGCAGCTCCCTAGCGGACAATTACAATGAGCAGTTCTTC.

There are a few counts of this clonotype. The gene calls are TRBV20-1 and TRBJ2-3; D is undetermined. Germline CDR1 reads DFQATT; CDR2 reads SNEGSKA (reference sequence). The V end lost 6 bases, the J end lost 3 bases, and 13 bases lay between the germline ends. This CDR3 has 13 amino acids. The CDR3 spells CSADRDPTDTQYF. CDR3 nucleotide sequence: TGCAGTGCCGACCGCGACCCGACAGATACGCAGTATTTT.

The gene calls are TRBV29-1 and TRBJ2-1; D gene uncertain. CDR1 is SQVTM, CDR2 ANQGSEA, per germline. V lost 7 bases to trimming and J lost 0 bases, with 13 bases between them. The CDR3 is made up of 14 amino acids. CDR3 protein: CSETADVSYNEQFF. The CDR3 DNA reads as TGCAGCGAGACGGCGGATGTCTCCTACAATGAGCAGTTCTTC.

This clonotype came up a few times. The chain joins TRBV19 to TRBJ2-7; 9 bases map to TRBD2. There are 15 residues in the CDR3. V gave up 6 bases and J gave up 2 bases; unmatched junction bases: 8. Germline values: CDR1 LNHDA, CDR2 SQIVND (reference sequence). The CDR3 DNA sequence: TGTGCCAGTAGAACCGGGACTAGCTCCACCTACGAGCAGTACTTC. Translated: CASRTGTSSTYEQYF.

The chain joins TRBV11-2 to TRBJ2-3; TRBD2 matches at 14 bases. Germline-derived CDR1 and CDR2 are SGHAT and FQNNGV. The CDR3 is 15 amino acids. Losses at the gene ends were 0 bases for V and 8 bases for J; bases not matched to a gene: 1. The CDR3: CASSLETSGRGTQYF. The CDR3, as DNA: TGTGCCAGCAGCTTAGAGACTAGCGGGAGGGGTACGCAGTATTTT.

This clonotype occurred once. This sequence may be a read error, since a much larger clone differs from it by one base. No conserved phenylalanine or tryptophan is present at the end of the CDR3, so a read error is the likely explanation. The chain carries TRBV7-3 and TRBJ2-1; D is perhaps TRBD1 (5 bases). The germline CDR1 and CDR2 sequences are SGHTA and FQGTGA. The CDR3 loop spans 15 amino acids. The ends were cut back, 2 bases at V and 4 bases at J, with 12 bases in the middle. The CDR3 coding sequence is TGTGCCAGCAGCTTACAGGGTCAAGGGTACAATGAGCAGTTCTCC. This gives the protein CASSLQGQGYNEQFS.

This clonotype was detected many times. This sequence joins TRBV25-1 and TRBJ2-1; 10 bases fit TRBD2. The CDR3 is made up of 17 amino acids. V was clipped by 2 bases and J by 6 bases; unmatched bases: 10. Germline values: CDR1 MGHDK, CDR2 SYGVNS. CDR3 bases: TGTGCCAGCAGTGAAAGTCGGCTAGCGGGAGCGGGCAATGAGCAGTTCTTC. It translates to CASSESRLAGAGNEQFF.

CDR3 in DNA: TGCGCCAGCAGGATGGAGTATGGCTACACCTTC. Its translation: CASRMEYGYTF. The chain has TRBV5-1 and TRBJ1-2, with D uncertain. Trimming cost V 5 bases and J 5 bases, with 7 bases left between them. CDR3 length equals 11 residues. Germline CDR1 SGHRS, CDR2 YFSETQ. Complete variable domain (other parts from reference TRBV5-1 and TRBJ1-2): KAGVTQTPRYLIKTRGQQVTLSCSPISGHRSVSWYQQTPGQGLQFLFEYFSETQRNKGNFPGRFSGRQFSNSRSEMNVSTLELGDSALYLCASRMEYGYTFGSGTRLTVV.

A word on this clonotype: This may stem from a read error, because a much larger clone lies one nucleotide away. The rearrangement joins TRBV2 to TRBJ1-2; maybe TRBD1 (6 bases). Trimming pared 6 bases from V and 6 bases from J, leaving 17 bases between. CDR3 length equals 14 residues. Germline V CDR1 and CDR2: SNHLY, FYNNEI. CDR3 residues: CASSLTGNAHGYTF. CDR3 bases: TGTGCCAGCAGCCTCACAGGGAACGCCCATGGCTACACCTTC.

The table lists this clonotype with many counts. The chain combines TRBV27 with TRBJ1-5, with D hard to call. This CDR3 spans 15 amino acids. Trimming cost V 5 bases and J 0 bases, with 11 bases left between them. Germline values: CDR1 MNHEY, CDR2 SMNVEV (reference sequence). For the CDR3, the DNA is TGTGCCAGCAGTCGAGGACCGTCTAGCAATCAGCCCCAGCATTTT. This codes for CASSRGPSSNQPQHF.

This chain uses TRBV6-2 or TRBV6-3 with TRBJ2-7; the match to TRBD1 covers 7 bases. CDR3 length: 15 amino acids. Per germline, CDR1 MNHEY and CDR2 SVGEGT. V shed 2 bases, J shed 5 bases, and the junction held 9 bases outside the gene matches. CDR3 nucleotides: TGTGCCAGCAGTTACGATAGGGACAGCTTTGACGAGCAGTACTTC. Amino acid sequence: CASSYDRDSFDEQYF.

A few counts support this clonotype. The V gene is TRBV12-3 or TRBV12-4, the J gene TRBJ2-3; TRBD2 might be the D (6 bases). The CDR3 is 16 amino acids. V lost 1 base, J lost 3 bases, and 14 bases lay in between. The CDR3 sequence is CASSLGGGIRTDTQYF. The CDR3 DNA is TGTGCCAGCAGTTTAGGGGGCGGGATAAGAACAGATACGCAGTATTTT.

V gene TRBV5-1 combines with J gene TRBJ2-2, with D perhaps TRBD1 or TRBD2 (6 bases each). Trimming left V 0 bases short and J 2 bases short, with 11 bases between. Germline V gene sequence: CDR1 SGHRS, CDR2 YFSETQ. CDR3 length: 16 amino acids. The CDR3 here is CASSLVGGPNTGELFF. In DNA form, the CDR3 reads TGCGCCAGCAGCTTGGTAGGGGGGCCCAACACCGGGGAGCTGTTTTTT.

This clonotype was counted many times. CDR3 sequence (DNA): TGTGCCAGCAGTTTAGGGCCTGCGGAGCAGTACTTC. As protein: CASSLGPAEQYF. The gene calls are TRBV28 and TRBJ2-7; D gene uncertain. This CDR3 comprises 12 residues. Germline V gene lookup returns CDR1 MDHEN and CDR2 SYDVKM. The V end was cut by 2 bases, the J end by 7 bases, with 9 bases between.

This sequence joins TRBV12-3 or TRBV12-4 and TRBJ2-1; 10 bases agree with TRBD2. Unmatched junction bases numbered 5, after V lost 7 bases and J lost 2 bases. This CDR3 is built from 15 residues. The chain's CDR3 is CASTPGLAAYNEQFF. CDR3 DNA: TGTGCCAGCACCCCCGGACTAGCGGCCTACAATGAGCAGTTCTTC.

This clonotype occurred many times. V usage is TRBV29-1 and J usage is TRBJ2-1; D is ambiguous. Trimming took 6 bases from V and 8 from J, leaving 8 bases between them. Germline-derived CDR1 and CDR2 are SQVTM and ANQGSEA. The CDR3 consists of 10 residues. The CDR3, as DNA: TGCAGCGTGGCCCCCGATGAGCAGTTCTTC. This codes for CSVAPDEQFF.

This clonotype appeared many times. The chain couples TRBV9 to TRBJ2-1; the D is unclear. V lost 0 bases and J lost 0, with 7 bases in between. The germline CDR1 and CDR2 sequences are SGDLS and YYNGEE. The CDR3 covers 15 residues. CDR3 sequence: CASSVEGNSYNEQFF. The DNA of the CDR3 is TGTGCCAGCAGCGTAGAGGGAAACTCCTACAATGAGCAGTTCTTC.

This clonotype was seen repeatedly, ten times or more. The V call is TRBV5-1, the J call TRBJ1-4; 7 bases match TRBD1. CDR1 is SGHRS, CDR2 YFSETQ, per germline. V lost 4 bases, J lost 7 bases, and 7 bases stayed unmatched. The CDR3 length is 14 residues. The CDR3: CASSPGQRREKLFF. The CDR3 DNA reads TGCGCCAGCAGCCCGGGACAGCGGCGTGAAAAACTGTTTTTT.